The sequence of this T cell receptor beta chain was determined in a study of T cell responses to AZD1222 COVID-19 vaccine (dated by TCRdb to the early 2020s). With regard to the full study: AZD1222 recipients whose second dose came at about 4 weeks and those whose second dose came at about 12 weeks were combined into one group, since spike-specific TCR depth and breadth did not differ between the two schedules. Trial participants were enrolled into age subgroups of 18-55, 56-69 and 70-plus years, which contained approximately 150, 28 and 58 TCR-sequenced participants, respectively. TCR sequencing was performed for about 250 trial participants, of whom about 200 were given two doses of AZD1222 and 26 were given two doses of MenACWY control vaccine. Study-level results and caveats: Because no samples from the day 14 peak response were available, repertoires could be characterized only after the peak T cell response. Only five to seven AZD1222 recipients were SARS-CoV-2 seropositive at baseline, limiting conclusions about previously exposed vaccinees. After two AZD1222 doses, spike-specific TCR breadth and depth were significantly higher than at day 0 and than in MenACWY recipients. CD4 TCRs associated with the vaccine covered the entire spike protein, and the dominant responses were in regions 160-218 and 743-854. Reportedly, close to half of the unique spike-specific TCRs recognized epitopes lying outside the regions that are mutated in the B.1.351 and B.1.1.7 variants. In the small 56-69-year group, the increase in depth fell short of significance, most likely because of low power. Most participants were white British and females outnumbered males, and the authors suggested that clonal diversity may have been underestimated.

The CDR3 regions of human TCRbeta chains were analyzed by immunosequencing. Per the authors' processing: TCRs in the repertoires were compared against a reference library of SARS-CoV-2-specific TCRs that had been generated with the MIRA antigen-specificity platform. Breadth was defined as the fraction of unique TCRs that were SARS-CoV-2-associated, and depth was defined as the fraction of total T cells that were SARS-CoV-2-associated. Using the MIRA data, each spike-specific TCR was mapped to the spike region that the TCR reacts to and placed in a CD4 or CD8 class. Log10-transformed breadth and depth values were compared by one-way ANOVA with Sidak's multiple comparisons tests. TCRdb holds this immuneACCESS table with in-frame rearrangements only. Some clones are missing; in checked studies, unresolved V genes explain under half, and the rest has no known cause. D and trimming come from the DNA, and the V and J calls and clone size come from that table. Present in this sample are about 100,000 clones, roughly 85% of which were seen just once. Around 3.1% of the sample rests with the top ten.

The time point label corresponds to: baseline before first vaccination. Vaccinee samples came from UK trials COV001 and COV002, including a single-blind randomized controlled phase 2/3 trial of AZD1222 (ChAdOx1 nCoV-19) in healthy adults. For TCRbeta chain sequencing, PBMC samples were collected from trial participants at day 0 and at day 28 after the second dose. Regarding this clone: Its antigen is unknown. No qualities accompany the bases; no much larger clone lies one base away.

The V and J ends are trimmed by 0 bases and 1 base, leaving 9 bases between them. The CDR3 holds 15 amino acids from the cysteine to the phenylalanine. Solely the CDR3 DNA is kept, with 45 bases framed from the first base. The germline V gene yields MNHNS for CDR1 and SASEGT for CDR2. The receptor's source is an adult in good health. The V gene is TRBV6-1 and the J gene is TRBJ1-1, with the D gene uncertain. Sequenced here: peripheral blood, sampled on day 0 of AZD1222 vaccination. CDR3 protein: CASSEAYYQNTEAFF. The nucleotide sequence reads TGTGCCAGCAGTGAAGCATATTATCAGAACACTGAAGCTTTCTTT.